This T cell receptor beta chain appears in the sequencing data of a study of T cells in localized non-small cell lung cancer. TCRdb keeps only in-frame clones here, not all; method: immunoSEQ multiplex PCR. Of tens of thousands of clones listed, about 90% are singletons. General study results and limits: Tumor trailed uninvolved adjacent lung in T cell clonality, which peaked there. Longer overall survival was associated with a higher density of T cells in the blood.

Concerning this clone: Its antigen remains unidentified.

The V gene lost 8 bases and the J gene lost 3 bases, with 10 bases spanning the gap. Germline CDR1 reads KGHSH; CDR2 reads LQKENI. The CDR3 totals 13 residues. The starting material was peripheral blood, obtained before any cancer treatment. This sequence originates from an older female donor with stage I squamous cell lung carcinoma. The V gene is TRBV18, the J gene TRBJ1-4; no clear D. CDR3 residues: CASRRTPNEKLFF. The CDR3 coding sequence is TGTGCCAGCCGTCGGACTCCTAATGAAAAACTGTTTTTT.